These 14 T cell receptor beta chains share one sample of origin, sequenced in a study of blood T cells in healthy people across ages. Using a J-beta primer mix together with a sample-barcoded 5' primer, a second PCR was run for roughly 6 to 12 cycles. TCRdb re-called the 5' RACE reads through MiXCR, storing one row per CDR3 protein. Among 1.5 million to 2 million distinct CDR3 sequences listed, 28% were seen once. The sample taken for sequencing was blood. The source of these receptors is a woman aged 30 to 39 in good health.

In its sample, this clonotype was seen a few times. J is TRBJ1-2 and V is TRBV29-1; the D gene is possibly TRBD1 (5 bases). V gave up 4 bases and J gave up 5 bases, with 11 bases separating them. CDR3 length: 12 amino acids. Germline CDR1 SQVTM, CDR2 ANQGSEA. CDR3 loop: CSVGGVEYGYTF. The DNA for the CDR3 is TGCAGCGTTGGGGGCGTGGAATATGGCTACACCTTC.

V and J are TRBV20-1 and TRBJ2-1, with D perhaps TRBD1 or TRBD2 (6 bases each). Germline CDR1 reads DFQATT; CDR2 reads SNEGSKA (reference sequence). The V end lost 3 bases, the J end lost 5 bases, and 14 bases lay between the germline ends. The CDR3 length is 14 residues. CDR3 bases: TGCAGTGCTAGTGCCGGGGGCATACACAATGAGCAGTTCTTC. Amino acid sequence: CSASAGGIHNEQFF.

The chain employs TRBV7-9 and TRBJ2-5; tentative D call: TRBD1 (6 bases). Germline CDR1 and CDR2: SEHNR and FQNEAQ (reference sequence). Trimming removed 1 base at V and 10 bases at J, with 10 bases between. This CDR3 comprises 12 residues. As DNA, the CDR3 is TGTGCCAGCAGCTTAGAGGGGGTCGGCCAGTACTTC. It is translated as CASSLEGVGQYF.

This clonotype was counted between two and nine times. The chain joins TRBV7-2 to TRBJ1-5, with D unresolved. The germline V gene encodes CDR1 SGHTA and CDR2 FQGNSA. The CDR3 contains 14 residues. Trimming took 7 bases from V and 5 from J, leaving 15 bases between them. This CDR3 reads CASTWRAWDQPQHF. The CDR3 coding sequence is TGTGCCAGCACCTGGCGGGCGTGGGATCAGCCCCAGCATTTT.

The chain links TRBV28 to TRBJ1-5; 10 positions agree with TRBD1. Trimming cost V 1 base and J 6 bases; bases outside gene matches: 6. CDR1 is MDHEN, CDR2 SYDVKM, per germline. The CDR3 covers 16 residues. CDR3 region: CASSLFGTGVPQPQHF. The CDR3 region has the DNA TGTGCCAGCAGTTTATTTGGGACAGGGGTCCCTCAGCCCCAGCATTTT. Supplemented by reference TRBV28 and TRBJ1-5, the full variable domain reads DVKVTQSSRYLVKRTGEKVFLECVQDMDHENMFWYRQDPGLGLRLIYFSYDVKMKEKGDIPEGYSVSREKKERFSLILESASTNQTSMYLCASSLFGTGVPQPQHFGDGTRLSIL.

The sample holds a few counts of this clonotype. V usage is TRBV29-1 and J usage is TRBJ2-5; 9 bases match TRBD1. The CDR3 contains 13 residues. The V and J ends lost 5 bases and 5 bases, in that order; junction bases with no gene match: 6. CDR1 is SQVTM, CDR2 ANQGSEA, per germline. CDR3 sequence (DNA): TGCAGCGTTATGGACAGGGGAACGGAGACCCAGTACTTC. Amino acids: CSVMDRGTETQYF.

This chain connects TRBV28 to TRBJ1-1; D is unclear. The V gene lost 7 bases and the J gene lost 8 bases, with 8 bases spanning the gap. CDR3 length equals 10 residues. Germline CDR1 reads MDHEN; CDR2 reads SYDVKM. The CDR3 loop is CASKRREAFF. Written as DNA, the CDR3 is TGTGCCAGCAAAAGAAGAGAAGCTTTCTTT.

This clonotype has just a few counts. This chain links TRBV15 with TRBJ1-5; a weak D match, TRBD1 (6 bases). V was cut by 8 bases and J by 1 base, with 15 bases left in between. Germline V lookup: CDR1 LNHNV, CDR2 YYDKDF (reference sequence). This CDR3 has 15 amino acids. The CDR3 region is CATSSGASSNQPQHF. Written as DNA, the CDR3 is TGTGCCACCTCGTCAGGGGCTTCGAGCAATCAGCCCCAGCATTTT.

Of note for this clonotype: Since a much larger clone is just one base distant, this may be a read error. The chain uses TRBV20-1 and TRBJ1-2, with a possible D match to TRBD1 (6 bases). CDR1 is DFQATT, CDR2 SNEGSKA, per germline (reference sequence). The V and J ends lost 0 bases and 7 bases respectively, with 18 bases between them. This CDR3 spans 15 amino acids. The CDR3 sequence is CSARDEFQGHGGYTF. For the CDR3, the DNA is TGCAGTGCTAGAGATGAGTTTCAGGGGCACGGTGGCTACACCTTC.

This clonotype came up a few times. Here the CDR3 reads CASSTQGIRYTF. The DNA of the CDR3 is TGTGCCAGCAGCACCCAAGGGATCCGCTACACCTTC. The V and J genes are TRBV21-1 and TRBJ1-2. TRBV21-1 counts as a pseudogene. The CDR3 is made up of 12 amino acids.

This clonotype was observed at least ten times. The rearrangement links TRBV5-1 to TRBJ2-7; the match to TRBD1 covers 8 bases. The CDR3 runs 15 residues. Trimming at V came to 6 bases and at J to 0 bases, leaving 8 bases not matched to a gene. Germline V gene sequence: CDR1 SGHRS, CDR2 YFSETQ. The CDR3 protein is CASTDADRASYEQYF. The CDR3 DNA reads TGCGCCAGCACAGACGCGGACAGGGCCTCCTACGAGCAGTACTTC.

The chain couples TRBV19 to TRBJ1-5, with a weak D call TRBD1 (6 bases). The V and J ends lost 8 bases and 4 bases respectively, with 12 bases between them. The CDR3 is 13 residues long. Per the germline V gene, CDR1 is LNHDA and CDR2 is SQIVND (reference sequence). The CDR3: CASERGENQPQHF. CDR3 DNA sequence: TGTGCCAGTGAAAGGGGGGAAAATCAGCCCCAGCATTTT.

This clonotype occurred many times. This chain's CDR3 is CASSLTGADEQFF. The CDR3 coding sequence is TGTGCCAGCAGTTTAACAGGGGCCGATGAGCAGTTCTTC. V is TRBV12-3 or TRBV12-4 and J is TRBJ2-1; 7 bases map to TRBD1. After removal of 2 bases from V and 8 bases from J, the junction contained 3 bases not matched to a gene. This CDR3 comprises 13 residues.

The J gene is TRBJ2-1, the V gene TRBV20-1, with 11 bases matching TRBD2. The germline CDR1 and CDR2 sequences are DFQATT and SNEGSKA (reference sequence). V trimming: 6 bases; J trimming: 0 bases; junction bases outside the gene matches: 10. The CDR3 has 17 residues. In DNA form, the CDR3 reads TGCAGTGCCCCTGATGCTAGCGGGGGGAGCTCCTACAATGAGCAGTTCTTC. Encoded protein: CSAPDASGGSSYNEQFF.